The text below deals with one TCR beta chain. This record comes from a study of OX40 agonist ivuxolimab in advanced cancers. This CDR3 contains 13 residues. Between the trimmed V and J ends, which lost 2 bases and 6 bases, there was a span of 10 bases. Germline values: CDR1 SGHTA, CDR2 FQGTGA. Clones were read by immunoSEQ multiplex PCR, and TCRdb kept only the in-frame ones, dropping some. The sample holds about 20,000 clones; under 90% are singletons and the top ten take 30%. The sample was CD4+ or CD8+ T cells sorted from blood, taken in a trial of the OX40 agonist ivuxolimab. This TCR derives from an adult with an advanced solid tumor such as melanoma, head and neck, liver or kidney cancer. The chain uses TRBV7-3 and TRBJ1-1; no firm D call. The CDR3 DNA reads as TGTGCCAGCAGCTTATCGGATGGAGCTGAAGCTTTCTTT. As protein: CASSLSDGAEAFF. The full variable domain, with the rest looked up from reference TRBV7-3 and TRBJ1-1, is GAGVSQTPSNKVTEKGKYVELRCDPISGHTALYWYRQSLGQGPEFLIYFQGTGAADDSGLPNDRFFAVRPEGSVSTLKIQRTERGDSAVYLCASSLSDGAEAFFGQGTRLTVV.